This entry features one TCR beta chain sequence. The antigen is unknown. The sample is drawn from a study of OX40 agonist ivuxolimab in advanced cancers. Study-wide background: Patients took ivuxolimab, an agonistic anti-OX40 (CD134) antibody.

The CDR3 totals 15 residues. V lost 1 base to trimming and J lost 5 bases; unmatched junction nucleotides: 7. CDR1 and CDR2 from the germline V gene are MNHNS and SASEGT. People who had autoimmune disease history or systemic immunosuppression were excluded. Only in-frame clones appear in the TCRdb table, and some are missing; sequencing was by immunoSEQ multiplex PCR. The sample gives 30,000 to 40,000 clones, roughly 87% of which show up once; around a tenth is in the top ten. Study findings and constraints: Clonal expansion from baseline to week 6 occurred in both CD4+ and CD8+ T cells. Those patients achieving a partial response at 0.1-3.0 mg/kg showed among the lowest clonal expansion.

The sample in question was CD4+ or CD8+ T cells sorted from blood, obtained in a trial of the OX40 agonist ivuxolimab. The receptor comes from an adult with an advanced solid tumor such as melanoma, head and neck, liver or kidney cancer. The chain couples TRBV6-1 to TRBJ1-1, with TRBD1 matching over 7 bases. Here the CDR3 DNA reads TGTGCCAGCAGTGAAGTTGGGACAGCGGGGACTGAAGCTTTCTTT. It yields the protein CASSEVGTAGTEAFF.